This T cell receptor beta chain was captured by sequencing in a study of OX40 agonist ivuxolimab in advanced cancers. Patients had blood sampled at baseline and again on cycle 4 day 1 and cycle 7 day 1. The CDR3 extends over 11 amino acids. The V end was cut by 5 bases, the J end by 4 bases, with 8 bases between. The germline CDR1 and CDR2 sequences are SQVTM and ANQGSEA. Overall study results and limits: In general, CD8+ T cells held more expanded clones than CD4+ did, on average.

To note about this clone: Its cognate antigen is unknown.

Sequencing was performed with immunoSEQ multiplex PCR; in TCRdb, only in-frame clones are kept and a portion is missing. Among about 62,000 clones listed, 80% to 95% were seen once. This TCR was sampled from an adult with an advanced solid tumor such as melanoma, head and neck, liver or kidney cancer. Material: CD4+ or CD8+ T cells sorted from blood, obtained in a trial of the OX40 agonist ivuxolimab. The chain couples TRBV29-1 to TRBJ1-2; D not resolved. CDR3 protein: CSVNGVYGYTF. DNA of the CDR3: TGCAGCGTTAACGGGGTCTATGGCTACACCTTC. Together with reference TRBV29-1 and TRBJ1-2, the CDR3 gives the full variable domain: SAVISQKPSRDICQRGTSLTIQCQVDSQVTMMFWYRQQPGQSLTLIATANQGSEATYESGFVIDKFPISRPNLTFSTLTVSNMSPEDSSIYLCSVNGVYGYTFGSGTRLTVV.